A single sample is the source of the 27 T cell receptor beta chains below, sequenced in a study of blood T cell repertoires in COVID-19 (dated by TCRdb to about 2020). Libraries were built with the immunoSEQ multiplex PCR assay. TCRdb took this table from immuneACCESS and kept in-frame rearrangements with V and J called. Such tables lack part of the clones; where checked against another copy, unresolved V genes explain under half of the gap, and the rest is unexplained. A total of 20,000 to 25,000 clones appear in this sample, 89% of them only once. 25% to 30% of the sample belongs to the ten largest clones. The sample consisted of peripheral blood. These receptors were collected from a human donor with active COVID-19. The donor label of this sample is uncertain.

The chain carries TRBV3-1 (or the pseudogene TRBV3-2) and TRBJ2-1, with a possible D match to TRBD1 (6 bases). V lost 1 base to trimming and J lost 6 bases, with 31 bases between them. This CDR3 has 21 residues. Germline V gene lookup returns CDR1 LGHDT and CDR2 YNNKEL (reference sequence). The CDR3 nucleotides are TGTGCCAGCAGCCAAGTGGGACACCGGCTACCGGATCAGCGGACCTTCAATGAGCAGTTCTTC. It yields the protein CASSQVGHRLPDQRTFNEQFF.

This clone was counted a single time. This chain uses TRBV9 with TRBJ2-7, with D perhaps TRBD2 (5 bases). Germline V gives CDR1 SGDLS, CDR2 YYNGEE. The CDR3 length is 13 residues. The ends were cut back, 0 bases at V and 5 bases at J, with 9 bases in the middle. In DNA, the CDR3 is TGTGCCAGCAGCGTAGAGGACTTCGACGAGCAGTACTTC. The encoded protein is CASSVEDFDEQYF.

The V call is TRBV25-1, the J call TRBJ1-4; D is ambiguous. From germline, CDR1 is MGHDK and CDR2 SYGVNS. Between the trimmed V and J ends, which lost 1 base and 5 bases, there was a span of 11 bases. This CDR3 is 15 amino acids long. The CDR3 sequence is CASSEFHKINEKLFF. As DNA, the CDR3 is TGTGCCAGCAGTGAATTTCACAAGATCAATGAAAAACTGTTTTTT. Full variable domain (missing parts from reference TRBV25-1 and TRBJ1-4): EADIYQTPRYLVIGTGKKITLECSQTMGHDKMYWYQQDPGMELHLIHYSYGVNSTEKGDLSSESTVSRIRTEHFPLTLESARPSHTSQYLCASSEFHKINEKLFFGSGTQLSVL.

The V and J genes are TRBV3-1 (or the pseudogene TRBV3-2) and TRBJ2-1, with D possibly TRBD1 on 5 matching bases. This CDR3 has 14 amino acids. V lost 4 bases, J lost 5 bases, and 12 bases lay in between. The germline V gene has CDR1 LGHDT and CDR2 YNNKEL (reference sequence). In nucleotides, the CDR3 is TGTGCCAGCAGCCCAGAGACCAGGGACAATGAGCAGTTCTTC. Encoded protein: CASSPETRDNEQFF.

The rearrangement joins TRBV21-1 to TRBJ2-3; TRBD2 is the table's D call and was not checked against the DNA. TRBV21-1 is a documented pseudogene. CDR3 length: 19 amino acids. The DNA for the CDR3 is TGTGCCAGCAGCCCCGAGACTAGCGGGAGGGCCGGTAGCACAGATACGCAGTATTTT. Its translation is CASSPETSGRAGSTDTQYF.

This clone was seen more than once but under ten times. The rearrangement links TRBV6-5 to TRBJ2-3, with D tentatively TRBD1 (6 bases). CDR1 and CDR2 from the germline V gene are MNHEY and SVGAGI. CDR3 length: 16 amino acids. With 2 bases removed from V and 0 bases from J, the gap between germline ends came to 12 bases. The CDR3 reads CASSYGQSSSTDTQYF. The CDR3 DNA reads as TGTGCCAGCAGTTACGGACAGTCCTCCAGCACAGATACGCAGTATTTT.

The V call is TRBV9, the J call TRBJ2-3, with 9 bases identical to TRBD1. The germline V gene has CDR1 SGDLS and CDR2 YYNGEE. The CDR3 has 17 amino acids. The trim removed 3 bases at V and 1 base at J, leaving 9 bases unmatched. Here the CDR3 reads CASSASPGTGRTDTQYF. Here the CDR3 DNA reads TGTGCCAGCAGCGCCAGTCCCGGGACAGGGCGCACAGATACGCAGTATTTT.

V gene TRBV28 combines with J gene TRBJ2-1; TRBD2 is a possible D gene (5 bases). In germline, CDR1 is MDHEN, CDR2 SYDVKM. The CDR3 is made up of 13 amino acids. V was clipped by 6 bases and J by 10 bases, with 16 bases between them. CDR3 sequence reads: CASRGSYGDEQFF. CDR3 bases: TGTGCCAGCAGGGGGAGTTACGGCGACGAGCAGTTCTTC.

The V call is TRBV25-1, the J call TRBJ1-2, with D perhaps TRBD1 (6 bases). The CDR3 is 12 amino acids. The V gene's germline CDR1 is MGHDK and CDR2 SYGVNS. V lost 4 bases and J lost 8, with 11 bases in between. The CDR3 DNA follows: TGTGCCAGCAGTGGCCTGACAGGCGGCTACACCTTC. Amino acid sequence: CASSGLTGGYTF.

This clone was seen just once. This chain links TRBV18 with TRBJ2-3; 12 bases map to TRBD2. Germline V gene lookup returns CDR1 KGHSH and CDR2 LQKENI. Trimming cost V 5 bases and J 3 bases; bases outside gene matches: 3. There are 15 residues in the CDR3. In DNA form, the CDR3 reads TGTGCCAGCTCATATCTAGCGGGAGGGACAGATACGCAGTATTTT. It translates to CASSYLAGGTDTQYF.

J is TRBJ1-2 and V is TRBV4-2, with TRBD1 as a possible D gene (5 bases). Germline CDR1 is LGHNA and CDR2 is YNFKEQ. The CDR3 length is 14 residues. V was clipped by 0 bases and J by 7 bases, with 12 bases between them. The CDR3 DNA is TGTGCCAGCAGCCAAGATTTGTTAAGGGGTGGCTACACCTTC. Amino acid sequence: CASSQDLLRGGYTF.

The V gene is TRBV18, the J gene TRBJ1-3, with 8 bases aligning to TRBD1. With V trimmed by 3 bases and J by 7 bases, 8 bases remained unmatched. The CDR3 consists of 15 residues. Per germline, CDR1 KGHSH and CDR2 LQKENI. In DNA form, the CDR3 reads TGTGCCAGCTCACCCGGACAGGGAAAGGGGAACACCATATATTTT. Residues: CASSPGQGKGNTIYF.

V is TRBV6-5 and J is TRBJ2-7; D is unresolved. CDR3 size: 14 residues. CDR1 MNHEY and CDR2 SVGAGI come from the germline V gene. Trimming shortened V by 0 bases and J by 7 bases, and 13 bases separated the two germline ends. CDR3 in DNA: TGTGCCAGCAGTTACTCTTCAGGTCGTCTTGAGCAGTACTTC. Translation: CASSYSSGRLEQYF.

The chain uses TRBV10-1 and TRBJ2-7, with 7 bases identical to TRBD1. Germline V gives CDR1 WNHNN, CDR2 SYGVQD (reference sequence). V was pared by 2 bases and J by 2 bases, with 6 bases of the junction left unmatched. This CDR3 comprises 15 residues. As DNA, the CDR3 is TGCGCCAGCAGTGAGAGATGGGACAGCCCCTACGAGCAGTACTTC. Translation: CASSERWDSPYEQYF.

This chain connects TRBV18 to TRBJ1-5; TRBD1 might be the D (6 bases). The germline V and J ends were trimmed by 1 base and 1 base, with 11 bases remaining between them. The CDR3 sequence is 16 residues long. CDR1 is KGHSH and CDR2 is LQKENI in the germline V gene. The CDR3 region is CASSPRPGQSNQPQHF. In DNA, the CDR3 is TGTGCCAGCTCACCACGTCCCGGACAGAGCAATCAGCCCCAGCATTTT. The full variable domain, completed using reference TRBV18 and TRBJ1-5, is NAGVMQNPRHLVRRRGQEARLRCSPMKGHSHVYWYRQLPEEGLKFMVYLQKENIIDESGMPKERFSAEFPKEGPSILRIQQVVRGDSAAYFCASSPRPGQSNQPQHFGDGTRLSIL.

The gene calls are TRBV14 and TRBJ1-3, with D possibly being TRBD1 (5 bases). The V end lost 2 bases, the J end lost 0 bases, and 14 bases lay between the germline ends. This CDR3 spans 17 amino acids. Germline CDR1 reads SGHDN; CDR2 reads FVKESK. CDR3 region: CASSQLFSGHSGNTIYF. In nucleotides, the CDR3 is TGTGCCAGCAGCCAACTTTTCTCAGGGCACTCTGGAAACACCATATATTTT.

The rearrangement uses TRBV11-2 and TRBJ2-3; 11 bases align to TRBD2. This CDR3 region has 19 residues. The germline V gene has CDR1 SGHAT and CDR2 FQNNGV. After removal of 2 bases from V and 3 bases from J, the junction contained 13 bases not matched to a gene. This CDR3 reads CASSLSSGLSGGATDTQYF. CDR3 nucleotide sequence: TGTGCCAGCAGCTTATCATCTGGACTTAGCGGGGGGGCGACAGATACGCAGTATTTT. Full variable domain (missing parts from reference TRBV11-2 and TRBJ2-3): EAGVAQSPRYKIIEKRQSVAFWCNPISGHATLYWYQQILGQGPKLLIQFQNNGVVDDSQLPKDRFSAERLKGVDSTLKIQPAKLEDSAVYLCASSLSSGLSGGATDTQYFGPGTRLTVL.

This clone was seen just once. This specimen includes other DNA sequences encoding the same CDR3. The V call is TRBV7-9, the J call TRBJ2-7; 9 positions match TRBD1. CDR3 length: 14 residues. CDR1 is SEHNR and CDR2 is FQNEAQ in the germline V gene (reference sequence). After removal of 3 bases from V and 4 bases from J, the junction contained 4 bases not matched to a gene. The CDR3 protein is CASSLGTGSYEQYF. The CDR3 nucleotides read TGTGCCAGCAGCTTGGGGACAGGGTCATACGAGCAGTACTTC.

This clone has a single count. J is TRBJ1-1 and V is TRBV24-1; TRBD1 might be the D (6 bases). This CDR3 has 13 amino acids. CDR1 is KGHDR, CDR2 SFDVKD, per germline. V was shortened by 9 bases and J by 4 bases, with 14 bases between the two germline ends. This CDR3 reads CATGNKGGTEAFF. The DNA of the CDR3 is TGTGCCACCGGGAATAAAGGGGGCACTGAAGCTTTCTTT.

CDR3 protein: CASSTRLGGTDTQYF. As DNA, the CDR3 is TGTGCCAGCAGCACCCGCCTAGGCGGCACAGATACGCAGTATTTT. The chain carries TRBV7-6 and TRBJ2-3; D gene unclear. The CDR3 totals 15 residues. The V end lost 5 bases, the J end lost 1 base, and 13 bases lay between the germline ends. Germline CDR1 and CDR2: SGHVS and FNYEAQ.

This chain joins TRBV11-3 and TRBJ1-6; no clear D. V was pared by 6 bases and J by 3 bases, with 6 bases between. The CDR3 length is 13 residues. The V gene's germline CDR1 is SGHNT and CDR2 YENEEA. CDR3 loop: CASSRDYNSPLHF. CDR3 bases: TGTGCCAGCAGTCGCGACTATAATTCACCCCTCCACTTT.

The chain joins TRBV5-6 to TRBJ2-3; no firm D call. Germline loops: CDR1 SGHDT, CDR2 YYEEEE. V gave up 0 bases and J gave up 2 bases, with 10 bases separating them. This CDR3 has 15 amino acids. The DNA for the CDR3 is TGTGCCAGCAGCTTGGGCAGGTATTCCACAGATACGCAGTATTTT. Residues: CASSLGRYSTDTQYF.

This chain uses TRBV5-6 with TRBJ1-1, with 9 bases fitting TRBD1. The CDR3 covers 14 residues. V trimming: 7 bases; J trimming: 1 base; junction bases outside the gene matches: 5. The germline CDR1 and CDR2 sequences are SGHDT and YYEEEE. CDR3 sequence reads: CASRRTGANTEAFF. The DNA for the CDR3 is TGTGCCAGCCGTCGGACAGGGGCGAACACTGAAGCTTTCTTT.

This chain connects TRBV6-9 to TRBJ2-3; 12 positions match TRBD2. CDR1 MNHGY and CDR2 SVAAGI come from the germline V gene. V lost 4 bases and J lost 1; bases outside the gene matches: 12. The CDR3 is 19 residues long. The CDR3 is CASSSPGTSGRRRTDTQYF. CDR3 bases: TGTGCCAGCAGTTCCCCGGGAACTAGCGGGAGGAGGCGCACAGATACGCAGTATTTT.

V usage is TRBV9 and J usage is TRBJ2-5; D call uncertain. The CDR3 is 13 residues long. With 4 bases removed from V and 2 bases from J, the gap between germline ends came to 9 bases. CDR1 is SGDLS and CDR2 is YYNGEE in the germline V gene. CDR3 DNA sequence: TGTGCCAGCAGCCCCCGCGGACAAGAGACCCAGTACTTC. Translating it yields CASSPRGQETQYF.

The chain employs TRBV24-1 and TRBJ2-3; TRBD2 aligns across 7 bases. CDR1 is KGHDR, CDR2 SFDVKD, per germline. The CDR3 runs to 15 residues. The V segment lost 5 bases and the J segment 0 bases; nucleotides outside the gene matches: 4. The CDR3 bases are TGTGCCACCAGTGGTAATAGCGGGAGCACAGATACGCAGTATTTT. It codes for CATSGNSGSTDTQYF.

A remark on this clone: Other nucleotide sequences in the sample specify the same CDR3. This sequence joins TRBV6-1 and TRBJ1-3, with D possibly TRBD1 on 6 matching bases. Germline CDR1 is MNHNS and CDR2 is SASEGT. The CDR3 contains 15 residues. The V end was cut by 2 bases, the J end by 4 bases, with 12 bases between. CDR3 residues: CASSERQGSGNTIYF. The CDR3 DNA sequence: TGTGCCAGCAGTGAACGGCAGGGGTCCGGAAACACCATATATTTT.